This passage covers 24 T cell receptor beta chains from one sample sequenced in a study of blood T cell repertoires in COVID-19. Profiled with immunoSEQ multiplex PCR; TCRdb holds only in-frame clones, not every one. In the table there are about 250,000 clones, roughly 81% of which are singletons. Sequencing was carried out using peripheral blood. All receptors derive from a man aged 50 or older with acute or convalescent COVID-19.

The chain combines TRBV4-1 with TRBJ1-6; 8 bases match TRBD1. The CDR3 contains 17 residues. Trimming took 0 bases from V and 8 from J; bases not matched to a gene: 9. Germline assignment: CDR1 MGHRA and CDR2 YSYEKL. DNA for the CDR3: TGCGCCAGCAGCCAAGAAAGAGGACAGGGTCCACATTCACCCCTCCACTTT. Translating it yields CASSQERGQGPHSPLHF.

The chain links TRBV9 to TRBJ1-1; no clear D. Trimming removed 5 bases at V and 1 base at J, with 12 bases between. Germline V lookup: CDR1 SGDLS, CDR2 YYNGEE. The CDR3 spans 14 residues. CDR3 sequence (DNA): TGTGCCAGCAGTTTTACAGACACGAACACTGAAGCTTTCTTT. Translation gives CASSFTDTNTEAFF.

The chain uses TRBV10-3 and TRBJ2-3; TRBD2 agrees at 8 bases. This CDR3 region has 16 residues. V was pared by 1 base and J by 4 bases, with 7 bases of the junction left unmatched. Germline assignment: CDR1 ENHRY and CDR2 SYGVKD. The CDR3 DNA sequence: TGTGCCATCAGTGAGTTTAGCGGGATAGGCGCAGATACGCAGTATTTT. As protein: CAISEFSGIGADTQYF.

The J gene is TRBJ2-7, the V gene TRBV7-9, with D maybe TRBD2 (5 bases). Germline values: CDR1 SEHNR, CDR2 FQNEAQ (reference sequence). CDR3 length equals 16 residues. The V and J ends lost 0 bases and 1 base respectively, with 13 bases between them. CDR3 coding DNA: TGTGCCAGCAGCTTAGCGTTGGCAGGCGGGTCCTACGAGCAGTACTTC. Amino acids: CASSLALAGGSYEQYF.

CDR3 bases: TGTGCCAGCACCTCCCCCGGGACAGGGAATTCACCCCTCCACTTT. Translated: CASTSPGTGNSPLHF. This rearrangement joins TRBV6-5 to TRBJ1-6; 9 bases align to TRBD1. Germline V gene sequence: CDR1 MNHEY, CDR2 SVGAGI. The CDR3 is 15 residues long. V was pared by 7 bases and J by 7 bases, with 8 bases of the junction left unmatched.

A remark on this clone: Different DNA sequences within this sample yield the same CDR3. This chain joins TRBV9 and TRBJ1-6; D call uncertain. Trimming cost V 0 bases and J 10 bases, with 5 bases left between them. Germline-derived CDR1 and CDR2 are SGDLS and YYNGEE. This CDR3 region has 12 residues. DNA for the CDR3: TGTGCCAGCAGCGTAGGAGGATCACCCCTCCACTTT. This codes for CASSVGGSPLHF.

The rearrangement links TRBV6-5 to TRBJ1-1; possibly TRBD1 for D (6 bases). V shed 0 bases and J shed 0 bases, with 8 bases lying between them. Germline V gene sequence: CDR1 MNHEY, CDR2 SVGAGI. The CDR3 sequence is 15 residues long. The CDR3 sequence: CASSYSQGLNTEAFF. In DNA, the CDR3 is TGTGCCAGCAGTTACTCCCAGGGGTTGAACACTGAAGCTTTCTTT.

This chain links TRBV11-2 with TRBJ2-7, with 8 bases that match TRBD1. From germline, CDR1 is SGHAT and CDR2 FQNNGV. Trimming cost V 0 bases and J 6 bases; bases outside gene matches: 4. This CDR3 is 14 amino acids long. The CDR3 reads CASSLEQGVGEQYF. The DNA of the CDR3 is TGTGCCAGCAGCTTAGAACAGGGGGTAGGCGAGCAGTACTTC.

DNA for the CDR3: TGTGCCAGTAGTATGCTGGCGGGAGTAGGTACCGGGGAGCTGTTTTTT. Amino acids: CASSMLAGVGTGELFF. The chain couples TRBV19 to TRBJ2-2; 7 bases are shared with TRBD2. CDR1 LNHDA and CDR2 SQIVND come from the germline V gene (reference sequence). V lost 3 bases and J lost 5; bases outside the gene matches: 9. The CDR3 totals 16 residues. The full variable domain, its missing parts supplied by reference TRBV19 and TRBJ2-2, is DGGITQSPKYLFRKEGQNVTLSCEQNLNHDAMYWYRQDPGQGLRLIYYSQIVNDFQKGDIAEGYSVSREKKESFPLTVTSAQKNPTAFYLCASSMLAGVGTGELFFGEGSRLTVL.

CDR3 sequence (DNA): TGTGCCAGCAGCCAAGGTCTGGTAGGAGGGTATGGCTACACCTTC. Amino acids: CASSQGLVGGYGYTF. This chain joins TRBV3-1 (or the pseudogene TRBV3-2) and TRBJ1-2; the D is unclear. Germline V gene lookup returns CDR1 LGHDT and CDR2 YNNKEL (reference sequence). V was cut by 1 base and J by 5 bases, with 14 bases left in between. The CDR3 contains 15 residues.

This clone appeared a few times. This rearrangement joins TRBV3-1 (or the pseudogene TRBV3-2) to TRBJ2-1; possibly TRBD2 for D (6 bases). V dropped 4 bases and J dropped 9 bases, with 13 bases sitting between them. In germline, CDR1 is LGHDT, CDR2 YNNKEL (reference sequence). The CDR3 runs 13 residues. CDR3 coding DNA: TGTGCCAGCAGCCCCGGACTGGGGGGTGAGCAGTTCTTC. Translated: CASSPGLGGEQFF.

This clone has a handful of counts. DNA for the CDR3: TGTGCCAGCTCCTCCGCAGGGATTGAAAAACTGTTTTTT. Translation: CASSSAGIEKLFF. This rearrangement joins TRBV27 to TRBJ1-4; D possibly corresponds to TRBD1 (5 bases). V was trimmed by 8 bases and J by 7 bases, leaving 14 bases between them. The CDR3 extends over 13 amino acids. CDR1 is MNHEY and CDR2 is SMNVEV in the germline V gene (reference sequence).

The rearrangement joins TRBV6-1 to TRBJ1-4; 8 positions match TRBD1. The J segment lost 8 bases and the V segment lost 1 base, leaving 6 bases of the junction unmatched. The CDR3 covers 15 residues. Germline V gene lookup returns CDR1 MNHNS and CDR2 SASEGT. CDR3 in DNA: TGTGCCAGCAGTGAAGTCCAGGGGGCTGGGGAAAAACTGTTTTTT. It yields the protein CASSEVQGAGEKLFF.

The chain combines TRBV5-5 with TRBJ2-7; the match to TRBD1 covers 9 bases. This CDR3 has 15 residues. Trimming took 6 bases from V and 4 from J; bases not matched to a gene: 11. Germline V gene lookup returns CDR1 SGHKS and CDR2 YYEKEE (reference sequence). The CDR3 DNA is TGTGCCAGCAAACTAAGCGGGACAGGGACTTACGAGCAGTACTTC. Translated, it gives CASKLSGTGTYEQYF.

This clone was picked up one time. This chain joins TRBV27 and TRBJ1-4; 8 nucleotides agree with TRBD1. The junction had 4 bases not matched to a gene; V was cut back by 7 bases and J by 0 bases. The CDR3 has 15 amino acids. CDR1 and CDR2 (germline): MNHEY, SMNVEV (reference sequence). Here the CDR3 DNA reads TGTGCCAGCAACGACAGGGGTGCAACTAATGAAAAACTGTTTTTT. This codes for CASNDRGATNEKLFF.

This chain joins TRBV2 and TRBJ2-7, with TRBD2 matching 8 bases. Unmatched junction bases numbered 8, after V lost 1 base and J lost 6 bases. The CDR3 runs to 15 residues. The germline CDR1 and CDR2 sequences are SNHLY and FYNNEI. The chain's CDR3 is CASSEDGTRSGEQYF. As DNA, the CDR3 is TGTGCCAGCAGTGAAGACGGGACTAGGTCTGGCGAGCAGTACTTC.

The chain carries TRBV19 and TRBJ2-7, with 7 bases that match TRBD1. The CDR3 sequence is 16 residues long. CDR1 and CDR2 (germline): LNHDA, SQIVND (reference sequence). After removal of 5 bases from V and 1 base from J, the junction contained 11 bases not matched to a gene. The CDR3 sequence is CASSSNRGIRSYEQYF. Written as DNA, the CDR3 is TGTGCCAGTAGTTCCAACAGGGGAATTAGGTCCTACGAGCAGTACTTC.

The chain recombines TRBV5-6 with TRBJ1-4, with D possibly TRBD1 on 5 matching bases. CDR1 SGHDT and CDR2 YYEEEE come from the germline V gene. The CDR3 has 17 residues. Between the trimmed V and J ends, which lost 3 bases and 0 bases, there was a span of 15 bases. DNA of the CDR3: TGTGCCAGCAGCTCTCAGGGCGCGCTTGCAACTAATGAAAAACTGTTTTTT. This translates into CASSSQGALATNEKLFF.

The rearrangement links TRBV9 to TRBJ2-3, with 8 bases fitting TRBD2. Germline loops: CDR1 SGDLS, CDR2 YYNGEE. The CDR3 sequence is 16 residues long. The V gene end was trimmed by 0 bases and the J gene end by 5 bases; junction bases not matched to a gene: 8. This CDR3 is CASSVAGREELDTQYF. CDR3 nucleotide sequence: TGTGCCAGCAGCGTAGCGGGGCGGGAGGAGTTAGATACGCAGTATTTT.

V is TRBV5-6 and J is TRBJ1-5, with a possible D match to TRBD1 (6 bases). The CDR3 is made up of 14 amino acids. CDR1 is SGHDT, CDR2 YYEEEE, per germline. The V and J ends lost 4 bases and 7 bases respectively, with 15 bases between them. The CDR3 DNA follows: TGTGCCAGCAGCCAAACAGGGACCGGGCAGCCCCAGCATTTT. This encodes CASSQTGTGQPQHF.

This chain connects TRBV7-9 to TRBJ1-2, with a tentative D call TRBD1 (5 bases). Germline-derived CDR1 and CDR2 are SEHNR and FQNEAQ (reference sequence). This CDR3 is 13 amino acids long. Trimming stripped 2 bases from V and 8 bases from J, with 12 bases between. As DNA, the CDR3 is TGTGCCAGCAGCTTAATCGGCAGGGCCGGCTACACCTTC. Translation gives CASSLIGRAGYTF.

The chain carries TRBV19 and TRBJ1-3; no firm D call. The CDR3 consists of 15 residues. CDR1 and CDR2 from the germline V gene are LNHDA and SQIVND (reference sequence). Trimming shortened V by 1 base and J by 0 bases, and 7 bases separated the two germline ends. The CDR3 DNA reads TGTGCCAGTAGTATAGTCGGGAGCTCTGGAAACACCATATATTTT. It is translated as CASSIVGSSGNTIYF.

This clone has just a few counts. The chain joins TRBV9 to TRBJ2-3; TRBD2 matches at 10 bases. V shed 1 base and J 2 bases; nucleotides not matched to a gene: 7. The V gene's germline CDR1 is SGDLS and CDR2 YYNGEE. CDR3 length equals 17 residues. CDR3 loop: CASSVRERGGPTDTQYF. DNA of the CDR3: TGTGCCAGCAGCGTACGGGAGCGGGGGGGACCCACAGATACGCAGTATTTT. The full variable domain, its missing parts supplied by reference TRBV9 and TRBJ2-3, is DSGVTQTPKHLITATGQRVTLRCSPRSGDLSVYWYQQSLDQGLQFLIQYYNGEERAKGNILERFSAQQFPDLHSELNLSSLELGDSALYFCASSVRERGGPTDTQYFGPGTRLTVL.

This clone was observed once. J is TRBJ1-2 and V is TRBV5-1; D is undetermined. CDR1 is SGHRS and CDR2 is YFSETQ in the germline V gene. CDR3 length equals 12 residues. Trimming took off 0 bases at V and 8 bases at J, with 8 bases between the two ends. This chain's CDR3 is CASSLGSTGYTF. CDR3 sequence (DNA): TGCGCCAGCAGCTTGGGGAGCACGGGCTACACCTTC.